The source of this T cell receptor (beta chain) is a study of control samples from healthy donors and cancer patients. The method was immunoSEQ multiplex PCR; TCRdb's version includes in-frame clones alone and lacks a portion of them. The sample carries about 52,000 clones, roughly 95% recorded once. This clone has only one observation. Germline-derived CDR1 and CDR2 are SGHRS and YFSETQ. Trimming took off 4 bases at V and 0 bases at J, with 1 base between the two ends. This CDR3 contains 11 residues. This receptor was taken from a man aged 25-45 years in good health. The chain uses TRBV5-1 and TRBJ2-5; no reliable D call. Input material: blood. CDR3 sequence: CASSDQETQYF. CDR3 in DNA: TGCGCCAGCAGCGACCAAGAGACCCAGTACTTC.